The 9 T cell receptor beta chains listed next were all sequenced from one sample in a study of shared clonotypes between healthy human individuals. Sequenced by immunoSEQ multiplex PCR; TCRdb stores in-frame clones only, minus some. The top ten clones hold roughly 0.34% of a sample with approximately 2,300,000 clones, just under 95% of them seen once. Material for sequencing was naive CD4+ T cells from PBMCs. Indicated subset: CD45RA+ positively selected. The origin of the receptors is a young man in good health. Some clones in this sample may be carry-over from other donors' samples.

J is TRBJ2-2 and V is TRBV12-5, with D possibly called TRBD1 or TRBD2 (5 bases each). The CDR3 sequence is 15 residues long. Germline CDR1 is LGHNT and CDR2 is FRNRAP. Trimming shortened V by 4 bases and J by 4 bases, and 13 bases separated the two germline ends. CDR3 loop: CASGSLGVGTGELFF. The DNA of the CDR3 is TGTGCTAGTGGTTCGTTGGGGGTGGGCACCGGGGAGCTGTTTTTT.

The J gene is TRBJ2-1, the V gene TRBV5-6; 9 positions match TRBD1. CDR3 length: 15 amino acids. V lost 4 bases, J lost 6 bases, and 8 bases stayed unmatched. From germline, CDR1 is SGHDT and CDR2 YYEEEE. The CDR3 loop is CASSIDRGTFNEQFF. CDR3 in DNA: TGTGCCAGCAGCATTGACAGGGGGACCTTCAATGAGCAGTTCTTC.

This sequence joins TRBV7-9 and TRBJ2-7, with D perhaps matching TRBD1 or TRBD2 (5 bases each). CDR1 and CDR2 (germline): SEHNR, FQNEAQ (reference sequence). The CDR3 runs 16 residues. V was trimmed by 5 bases and J by 4 bases, leaving 21 bases between them. As DNA, the CDR3 is TGTGCCAGCAGCGCGCCGCGTGGGGGTTTGCGATACGAGCAGTACTTC. Protein: CASSAPRGGLRYEQYF.

This clone has just one count. The rearrangement uses TRBV7-2 and TRBJ2-1; D tentatively fits TRBD1 or TRBD2 (5 bases each). The germline V gene encodes CDR1 SGHTA and CDR2 FQGNSA. The CDR3 is made up of 15 amino acids. The V end lost 3 bases, the J end lost 7 bases, and 16 bases lay between the germline ends. CDR3 nucleotides: TGTGCCAGCAGCTTTTCCGGGACCATGGGGAATGAGCAGTTCTTC. It is translated as CASSFSGTMGNEQFF.

The chain has TRBV6-1 and TRBJ1-5; tentatively, D is TRBD1 (6 bases). This CDR3 has 15 residues. Looked up from germline, CDR1 is MNHNS and CDR2 is SASEGT. Trimming stripped 6 bases from V and 3 bases from J, with 15 bases between. The DNA for the CDR3 is TGTGCCAGCAGCTACATCAGGGGACCCAATCAGCCCCAGCATTTT. Protein: CASSYIRGPNQPQHF.

The chain is built from TRBV25-1 and TRBJ1-2; 11 nucleotides line up with TRBD1. Trimming cost V 1 base and J 7 bases; bases outside gene matches: 5. The CDR3 runs 15 residues. Germline CDR1 MGHDK, CDR2 SYGVNS. CDR3 region: CASSEFGTGGGGYTF. DNA for the CDR3: TGTGCCAGCAGTGAATTCGGGACAGGGGGGGGTGGCTACACCTTC.

The chain joins TRBV5-1 to TRBJ1-1; 7 bases line up with TRBD1. With 4 bases clipped from V and 1 base from J, the junction kept 13 bases outside the gene matches. The CDR3 runs to 17 residues. The germline CDR1 and CDR2 sequences are SGHRS and YFSETQ. The CDR3: CASSPGRDSRQNTEAFF. For the CDR3, the DNA is TGCGCCAGCAGCCCCGGAAGGGACAGTCGACAGAACACTGAAGCTTTCTTT.

The chain has TRBV28 and TRBJ1-5; D gene ambiguous. Per germline, CDR1 MDHEN and CDR2 SYDVKM. CDR3 length equals 17 residues. V was shortened by 6 bases and J by 3 bases, with 21 bases between the two germline ends. The CDR3 loop reads CASRDWTARTPNQPQHF. The CDR3 DNA sequence: TGTGCCAGCAGGGATTGGACCGCCCGCACCCCCAATCAGCCCCAGCATTTT.

The chain joins TRBV11-2 to TRBJ1-2; D remains unclear. The ends were cut back, 0 bases at V and 4 bases at J, with 12 bases in the middle. CDR1 and CDR2 (germline): SGHAT, FQNNGV. This CDR3 contains 15 residues. CDR3 in DNA: TGTGCCAGCAGCTTAGATTTGGGCCGAAGCTATGGCTACACCTTC. Amino acids: CASSLDLGRSYGYTF.